The entry that follows covers one TCR beta chain sequence. This CDR3 is built from 17 residues. The V and J ends lost 0 bases and 1 base, in that order; junction bases with no gene match: 4. From germline, CDR1 is SGHVS and CDR2 FQNEAQ. TCRdb's table, derived via immunoSEQ multiplex PCR, lists solely in-frame clones and lacks some. The table records about 41,000 clones, about 93% of them present only once. The source of the sample is a study of brain T cells in children with intractable seizures. Patients received at least one anti-epileptic drug before surgery. The receptor was isolated from a girl aged 2-9 years with tuberous sclerosis and intractable seizures. The chain combines TRBV7-8 with TRBJ2-2, with 8 bases identical to TRBD1. The source material was peripheral blood, sampled at surgery. The CDR3 spells CASSLAPGTGNTGELFF. CDR3 coding DNA: TGTGCCAGCAGCTTAGCCCCGGGGACAGGGAACACCGGGGAGCTGTTTTTT.